The entry that follows covers one T cell receptor (beta chain) sequence. Antigen specificity is unknown. This record belongs to a study of response to subunit inactivated influenza vaccine. Study-wide results and caveats: A suggestion made by the authors is that each seasonal influenza vaccination recruits few new T cells.

V gave up 5 bases and J gave up 6 bases, with 13 bases separating them. Germline V gene sequence: CDR1 SEHNR, CDR2 FQNEAQ (reference sequence). The CDR3 consists of 13 residues. TCRdb re-called the RT-PCR reads with MiXCR, one entry per CDR3 protein. The sample lists 280,000 or so distinct CDR3 sequences, 20% to 25% seen once, with roughly 10% in the top ten. This material consisted of PBMCs from blood, taken less than 22 months after vaccination. The receptor was isolated from a man aged 50 to 75 who received an inactivated influenza vaccine. The chain links TRBV7-9 to TRBJ1-2, with D hard to call. The CDR3 bases are TGTGCCAGCAGCCAAGGACGCGGCCATGGCTACACCTTC. This sequence encodes CASSQGRGHGYTF.